This T cell receptor beta chain appears in the sequencing data of a study of memory CD4+ T cells and cytomegalovirus serostatus. As to this clone: Its antigen is still unknown.

Repertoires were generated with immunoSEQ multiplex PCR, while TCRdb's copy carries only in-frame clones and drops some. The data contain about 100,000 clones, about 80% of them singletons. Single viable CD3+CD4+CD8-CD45RO+ cells were sorted as the memory CD4+ T cells. Study-wide results and limits: The CMV-associated TCR signature appears largely within the CD4+ memory repertoire. A US-trained random forest predicted CMV serostatus with median AUC approximately 0.9. CD4+ memory repertoires contained about 40% of the 164 reported CMV TCRbeta sequences.

This receptor was obtained from an adult in good health and CMV-seropositive. Material for sequencing was memory CD4+ T cells from blood.

DNA for the CDR3: TGTGCCAGTAGTGACCCCCGGGACAGGGGTTCCTACGAGCAGTACTTC. As protein: CASSDPRDRGSYEQYF. The chain couples TRBV19 to TRBJ2-7, with 10 positions matching TRBD1. The CDR3 loop spans 16 amino acids. Germline assignment: CDR1 LNHDA and CDR2 SQIVND (reference sequence). Unmatched junction bases numbered 8, after V lost 5 bases and J lost 1 base. The entire variable domain, with the rest obtained from reference TRBV19 and TRBJ2-7, is as follows: DGGITQSPKYLFRKEGQNVTLSCEQNLNHDAMYWYRQDPGQGLRLIYYSQIVNDFQKGDIAEGYSVSREKKESFPLTVTSAQKNPTAFYLCASSDPRDRGSYEQYFGPGTRLTVT.